This TCR beta chain was recorded in a study of cytomegalovirus exposure and HLA in healthy donors. Germline V gene sequence: CDR1 MNHNS, CDR2 SASEGT. Trimming removed 3 bases from V and 4 bases from J; junction bases left unmatched: 2. The length of the CDR3 is 14 residues. Study results and caveats: The study reported that TCR beta sequences accurately predicted HLA-A and HLA-B alleles in most subjects. With high specificity and sensitivity, the classifier reportedly diagnosed cytomegalovirus status.

PCR used 60 Vbeta primers and 13 Jbeta primers. The table came from immunoSEQ multiplex PCR; TCRdb's copy has only in-frame clones and leaves some out. The sample consists of 60,000 to 85,000 clones, roughly 79% of them appearing once. Note on this clone: Its cognate antigen is unknown.

The specimen was PBMCs. The V and J genes are TRBV6-1 and TRBJ1-4, with TRBD1 matching over 7 bases. The receptor comes from a middle-aged man in good health and CMV-seronegative. CDR3 sequence (DNA): TGTGCCAGCAGTGAGGACAGGCTTAATGAAAAACTGTTTTTT. Translated: CASSEDRLNEKLFF.